These 20 T cell receptor beta chains share one sample of origin, sequenced in a study of cytomegalovirus exposure and HLA in healthy donors. The PCR employed 60 Vbeta primers together with 13 Jbeta primers. Sequencing used immunoSEQ multiplex PCR; TCRdb keeps in-frame clones, though not all of them. The data show tens of thousands of clones, more than 65% seen once. The sequencing input was PBMCs. Receptors originate from a male donor in good health and CMV-seropositive.

This chain uses TRBV7-8 with TRBJ2-5; D not resolved. V lost 1 base, J lost 7 bases, and 7 bases lay in between. This CDR3 has 12 residues. CDR1 and CDR2 from the germline V gene are SGHVS and FQNEAQ. CDR3 in DNA: TGTGCCAGCAGCTTAGTAGTCGGGACCCAGTACTTC. Encoded protein: CASSLVVGTQYF.

This chain connects TRBV29-1 to TRBJ2-1; TRBD2 agrees at 9 bases. The CDR3 is 13 amino acids. The trim removed 2 bases at V and 7 bases at J, leaving 3 bases unmatched. Germline CDR1 SQVTM, CDR2 ANQGSEA. The chain's CDR3 is CSVERLAGNEQFF. In DNA, the CDR3 is TGCAGCGTTGAAAGGCTAGCGGGGAATGAGCAGTTCTTC.

The chain employs TRBV18 and TRBJ2-1; TRBD2 matches 7 bases. Germline V CDR1 and CDR2: KGHSH, LQKENI. V trimming: 1 base; J trimming: 10 bases; junction bases outside the gene matches: 10. This CDR3 region has 15 residues. The CDR3 nucleotides read TGTGCCAGCTCACCACGTCTGGGGATGGGAGGGGAGCAGTTCTTC. Translating it yields CASSPRLGMGGEQFF.

This clone was detected only once. The chain links TRBV4-1 to TRBJ2-7, with 12 bases that match TRBD1. With 4 bases clipped from V and 6 bases from J, the junction kept 7 bases outside the gene matches. Germline V gene data show CDR1 as MGHRA and CDR2 as YSYEKL. The CDR3 covers 15 residues. The CDR3 coding sequence is TGCGCCAGCAGCCGACCGGGACAGGGGGCGATCGAGCAGTACTTC. It codes for CASSRPGQGAIEQYF.

This rearrangement joins TRBV7-2 to TRBJ2-7; D gene ambiguous. Germline CDR1 SGHTA, CDR2 FQGNSA. V was pared by 7 bases and J by 2 bases, with 12 bases between. The CDR3 loop spans 13 amino acids. This chain's CDR3 is CASNLRPAYEQYF. The CDR3 bases are TGTGCCAGCAACCTGAGGCCGGCCTACGAGCAGTACTTC. Combining the CDR3 with reference TRBV7-2 and TRBJ2-7 gives the whole variable domain GAGVSQSPSNKVTEKGKDVELRCDPISGHTALYWYRQSLGQGLEFLIYFQGNSAPDKSGLPSDRFSAERTGGSVSTLTIQRTQQEDSAVYLCASNLRPAYEQYFGPGTRLTVT.

The chain links TRBV30 to TRBJ2-7; 7 bases align to TRBD1. The CDR3 extends over 14 amino acids. Germline V CDR1 and CDR2: GTSNPN, SVGIG (reference sequence). The ends lost 1 base at V and 4 bases at J; junction bases unmatched: 7. The chain's CDR3 is CAWSGDRAAYEQYF. As DNA, the CDR3 is TGTGCCTGGAGTGGAGACAGGGCGGCTTACGAGCAGTACTTC. Together with reference TRBV30 and TRBJ2-7, the CDR3 gives the full variable domain: SQTIHQWPATLVQPVGSPLSLECTVEGTSNPNLYWYRQAAGRGLQLLFYSVGIGQISSEVPQNLSASRPQDRQFILSSKKLLLSDSGFYLCAWSGDRAAYEQYFGPGTRLTVT.

The chain carries TRBV7-3 and TRBJ2-5, with 7 bases aligning to TRBD2. The CDR3 has 13 amino acids. Per germline, CDR1 SGHTA and CDR2 FQGTGA. Losses at the gene ends were 7 bases for V and 0 bases for J; bases not matched to a gene: 2. The CDR3: CASKLAHQETQYF. The CDR3 DNA reads TGTGCCAGCAAACTAGCGCACCAAGAGACCCAGTACTTC.

Only a few counts were recorded for this clone. The CDR3, as DNA: TGTGCCAGCAGGATGTCGACTAGCGGGACCCTAGGGGAGCAGTTCTTC. This translates into CASRMSTSGTLGEQFF. V usage is TRBV7-6 and J usage is TRBJ2-1, with TRBD2 matching over 11 bases. The CDR3 length is 16 residues. Germline V CDR1 and CDR2: SGHVS, FNYEAQ. Unmatched junction bases numbered 14, after V lost 6 bases and J lost 10 bases.

The genes are TRBV29-1 and TRBJ1-1; tentative D call: TRBD1 (6 bases). This CDR3 comprises 12 residues. Germline CDR1 is SQVTM and CDR2 is ANQGSEA. V lost 7 bases and J 1 base, leaving 10 bases between the germline ends. The CDR3 region has the DNA TGCAGCGCAAAAGGGGGGAACACTGAAGCTTTCTTT. Translation: CSAKGGNTEAFF.

The chain employs TRBV4-2 and TRBJ2-3; 12 nucleotides agree with TRBD2. CDR1 LGHNA and CDR2 YNFKEQ come from the germline V gene. The CDR3 spans 16 residues. The V segment lost 3 bases and the J segment 4 bases; nucleotides outside the gene matches: 5. The CDR3 spells CASSQTTSGGADTQYF. In DNA, the CDR3 is TGTGCCAGCAGCCAGACGACTAGCGGGGGTGCAGATACGCAGTATTTT.

The chain couples TRBV27 to TRBJ1-2, with TRBD1 identical over 7 bases. Germline loops: CDR1 MNHEY, CDR2 SMNVEV (reference sequence). The CDR3 has 16 amino acids. Unmatched junction bases numbered 13, after V lost 5 bases and J lost 4 bases. CDR3 bases: TGTGCCAGCAGTCCCCCCGGTAGGGGGCGCGGCTATGGCTACACCTTC. Translating gives CASSPPGRGRGYGYTF.

The rearrangement joins TRBV12-5 to TRBJ1-2, with D possibly being TRBD1 (6 bases). CDR1 and CDR2 (germline): LGHNT, FRNRAP. With 5 bases removed from V and 4 bases from J, the gap between germline ends came to 17 bases. This CDR3 contains 15 residues. The CDR3 region is CASGPTGFDGYGYTF. CDR3 nucleotides: TGTGCTAGTGGTCCCACAGGGTTTGATGGCTATGGCTACACCTTC.

This clone was counted between two and nine times. The V call is TRBV6-6, the J call TRBJ1-2; D is perhaps TRBD1 (5 bases). The CDR3 extends over 12 amino acids. The V and J ends lost 8 bases and 4 bases respectively, with 11 bases between them. In germline, CDR1 is MNHNY, CDR2 SVGAGI (reference sequence). The CDR3 sequence is CASSTGPYGYTF. The CDR3 nucleotides are TGTGCCAGCTCCACAGGTCCCTATGGCTACACCTTC.

As to this clone: Sequence at one end of the junction differs from germline and may be a read error. The V and J genes are TRBV7-3 and TRBJ2-7, with D unresolved. CDR3 length equals 9 residues. The germline CDR1 and CDR2 sequences are SGHTA and FQGTGA. The CDR3 coding sequence is TGTGCCAGCAGCTTTCCCAGATCCTTC. Protein product: CASSFPRSF.

The count of this clone is one. V and J are TRBV7-9 and TRBJ2-3; the D is unclear. In germline, CDR1 is SEHNR, CDR2 FQNEAQ (reference sequence). V lost 5 bases and J lost 2, with 8 bases in between. There are 13 residues in the CDR3. The chain's CDR3 is CASSAQYTDTQYF. The DNA for the CDR3 is TGTGCCAGCAGCGCCCAGTACACAGATACGCAGTATTTT.

This sequence joins TRBV6-5 and TRBJ2-3; D possibly corresponds to TRBD1 (6 bases). Germline CDR1 MNHEY, CDR2 SVGAGI. The V and J ends lost 6 bases and 1 base respectively, with 11 bases between them. The CDR3 has 14 amino acids. The CDR3 loop is CASSFSGGTDTQYF. The DNA of the CDR3 is TGTGCCAGCAGCTTTTCAGGGGGCACAGATACGCAGTATTTT.

As DNA, the CDR3 is TGTGCCAGCAGTGAAGTAGCGAGAAGAAAGTATTTT. Its protein product is CASSEVARRKYF. The chain recombines TRBV2 with TRBJ2-3, with a tentative D call TRBD2 (5 bases). Germline V gives CDR1 SNHLY, CDR2 FYNNEI. V was cut by 1 base and J by 13 bases, with 12 bases left in between. This CDR3 has 12 amino acids.

The rearrangement joins TRBV7-9 to TRBJ1-2; TRBD1 aligns across 8 bases. This CDR3 is built from 15 residues. The germline V gene has CDR1 SEHNR and CDR2 FQNEAQ (reference sequence). Trimming removed 5 bases from V and 8 bases from J; junction bases left unmatched: 13. The CDR3 DNA sequence: TGTGCCAGCAGCACCCACGAGACAGGGGAAGGCGGCTACACCTTC. Its protein is CASSTHETGEGGYTF.

CDR3 loop: CAWNTGIYNIQYF. CDR3 DNA sequence: TGTGCCTGGAACACCGGGATATATAACATTCAGTACTTC. The chain employs TRBV30 and TRBJ2-4, with TRBD2 as a possible D gene (5 bases). The CDR3 length is 13 residues. Germline CDR1 is GTSNPN and CDR2 is SVGIG (reference sequence). With 4 bases removed from V and 7 bases from J, the gap between germline ends came to 14 bases.

Turning to this clone: Compared with germline, one end of the junction differs, possibly owing to a read error. The chain links TRBV7-9 to TRBJ1-1, with TRBD1 matching over 10 bases. Per the germline V gene, CDR1 is SEHNR and CDR2 is FQNEAQ (reference sequence). The CDR3 totals 17 residues. The CDR3 sequence: CSSSLSTGTGVNTEAFF. The CDR3, as DNA: TGTTCCAGCAGCTTATCTACCGGGACAGGGGTGAACACTGAAGCTTTCTTT.